The next 18 T cell receptor beta chains were all read from a single sample in a study of blood T cell repertoires in COVID-19. Assay: immunoSEQ multiplex PCR; the TCRdb copy retains only in-frame clones and omits some. The profile shows roughly 75,000 clones, about nine tenths of them singletons. Sequenced input: peripheral blood. The receptors originated from a human donor in a cohort sampled during active COVID-19.

The chain links TRBV2 to TRBJ2-5; D possibly corresponds to TRBD2 (5 bases). CDR1 and CDR2 from the germline V gene are SNHLY and FYNNEI. The germline V and J ends were trimmed by 6 bases and 5 bases, with 10 bases remaining between them. The CDR3 totals 12 residues. CDR3 DNA sequence: TGTGCCAGCAGGAGGGTTACGGAGACCCAGTACTTC. Protein: CASRRVTETQYF.

Details on this clone: Germline is not matched at one junction end, which may reflect a read error. The V gene is TRBV28, the J gene TRBJ2-6; TRBD1 is a possible D gene (5 bases). The germline V gene has CDR1 MDHEN and CDR2 SYDVKM. This CDR3 has 15 amino acids. The CDR3 loop reads CASSFRKAGANVLTF. The CDR3 nucleotides read TGTGCCAGCAGTTTTCGAAAAGCTGGGGCCAACGTTCTGACTTTC.

This chain uses TRBV4-3 with TRBJ2-1; 11 bases are shared with TRBD2. This CDR3 comprises 17 residues. The V segment lost 3 bases and the J segment 2 bases; nucleotides outside the gene matches: 6. CDR1 is LGHNA, CDR2 YSLEER, per germline. CDR3 amino acids: CASSQDAGLAAYNEQFF. CDR3 DNA: TGCGCCAGCAGCCAGGACGCGGGACTAGCGGCCTACAATGAGCAGTTCTTC.

This chain links TRBV4-3 with TRBJ1-1, with D unclear. The germline V gene has CDR1 LGHNA and CDR2 YSLEER. The CDR3 covers 14 residues. Trimming left V 2 bases short and J 6 bases short, with 13 bases between. CDR3 sequence reads: CASSQNRGNPEAFF. The CDR3 nucleotides are TGCGCCAGCAGCCAAAATCGCGGCAACCCTGAAGCTTTCTTT.

The sample holds one count of this clone. J is TRBJ2-7 and V is TRBV7-2; D is uncertain. The V and J ends lost 4 bases and 2 bases respectively, with 12 bases between them. The CDR3 contains 14 residues. CDR1 and CDR2 from the germline V gene are SGHTA and FQGNSA. CDR3 in amino acids: CASSSPNSPYEQYF. The CDR3 DNA follows: TGTGCCAGCAGCTCCCCGAACTCCCCCTACGAGCAGTACTTC.

The V call is TRBV4-3, the J call TRBJ2-1; the match to TRBD2 covers 11 bases. The CDR3 has 19 residues. The germline gives CDR1 LGHNA, CDR2 YSLEER. The junction had 12 bases not matched to a gene; V was cut back by 1 base and J by 4 bases. In nucleotides, the CDR3 is TGCGCCAGCAGCCAAGCTGGAGCTAGCGGGGGGCGAAAGTACAATGAGCAGTTCTTC. It translates to CASSQAGASGGRKYNEQFF.

V and J are TRBV19 and TRBJ1-5, with a tentative D call TRBD1 (5 bases). V was clipped by 1 base and J by 3 bases, with 16 bases between them. The CDR3 spans 17 residues. Germline-derived CDR1 and CDR2 are LNHDA and SQIVND (reference sequence). As DNA, the CDR3 is TGTGCCAGTAGTATAGTCCCGGGGGGGAACGACAATCAGCCCCAGCATTTT. It encodes CASSIVPGGNDNQPQHF.

The chain has TRBV5-4 and TRBJ2-7, with a tentative D call TRBD1 (5 bases). From germline, CDR1 is SGHNT and CDR2 YYREEE (reference sequence). The CDR3 spans 14 residues. V was clipped by 3 bases and J by 3 bases, with 13 bases between them. The CDR3 spells CASSSDILVYEQYF. The DNA for the CDR3 is TGTGCCAGCAGCTCGGACATCTTAGTCTACGAGCAGTACTTC.

The chain links TRBV28 to TRBJ2-5, with TRBD2 identical over 10 bases. Losses at the gene ends were 7 bases for V and 5 bases for J; bases not matched to a gene: 10. The CDR3 loop spans 15 amino acids. CDR1 MDHEN and CDR2 SYDVKM come from the germline V gene. The DNA of the CDR3 is TGTGCCAGCATCTGGAGCGGGGGGGCCCTGGAGACCCAGTACTTC. Protein sequence: CASIWSGGALETQYF.

Only one count was recorded for this clone. V gene TRBV5-1 combines with J gene TRBJ2-5; 7 bases align to TRBD1. CDR1 SGHRS and CDR2 YFSETQ come from the germline V gene. CDR3 size: 14 residues. Trimming at V came to 0 bases and at J to 1 base, leaving 0 bases not matched to a gene. The DNA for the CDR3 is TGCGCCAGCAGCTTGGGGACAGGCCAAGAGACCCAGTACTTC. Its protein product is CASSLGTGQETQYF.

The gene calls are TRBV7-2 and TRBJ2-3; D ambiguous. Per germline, CDR1 SGHTA and CDR2 FQGNSA. V was clipped by 8 bases and J by 8 bases, with 14 bases between them. The CDR3 has 12 residues. The CDR3 DNA sequence: TGTGCCAGCCGGAAGGAGACTGGTACGCAGTATTTT. Its protein product is CASRKETGTQYF.

The V call is TRBV7-8, the J call TRBJ1-2; 8 bases are shared with TRBD1. There are 15 residues in the CDR3. With V trimmed by 5 bases and J by 0 bases, 5 bases remained unmatched. In germline, CDR1 is SGHVS, CDR2 FQNEAQ. The chain's CDR3 is CASSPDRGTNYGYTF. The DNA of the CDR3 is TGTGCCAGCAGCCCTGACAGGGGAACTAACTATGGCTACACCTTC.

The V and J genes are TRBV3-1 (or the pseudogene TRBV3-2) and TRBJ2-7; tentatively, D is TRBD2 (7 bases). The length of the CDR3 is 14 residues. V was trimmed by 1 base and J by 5 bases, leaving 12 bases between them. Germline lookup yields CDR1 LGHDT and CDR2 YNNKEL (reference sequence). The chain's CDR3 is CASSQAGGRNEQYF. The CDR3 nucleotides are TGTGCCAGCAGCCAAGCCGGGGGGCGCAACGAGCAGTACTTC.

J is TRBJ2-3 and V is TRBV7-2; 8 bases align to TRBD2. The CDR3 sequence is 16 residues long. The J segment lost 0 bases and the V segment lost 5 bases, leaving 7 bases of the junction unmatched. Germline V lookup: CDR1 SGHTA, CDR2 FQGNSA. The CDR3 DNA sequence: TGTGCCAGCAGCCTAATAGCGGGGTCTAGCACAGATACGCAGTATTTT. It yields the protein CASSLIAGSSTDTQYF.

This sequence joins TRBV9 and TRBJ1-5; weak D call: TRBD1 (5 bases). This CDR3 spans 15 amino acids. Trimming removed 2 bases at V and 4 bases at J, with 13 bases between. Per the germline V gene, CDR1 is SGDLS and CDR2 is YYNGEE. The chain's CDR3 is CASSVGGDRNQPQHF. In DNA form, the CDR3 reads TGTGCCAGCAGCGTCGGGGGGGATAGGAATCAGCCCCAGCATTTT.

This sequence joins TRBV15 and TRBJ2-7, with 8 bases lining up with TRBD1. This CDR3 comprises 14 residues. Germline CDR1 reads LNHNV; CDR2 reads YYDKDF (reference sequence). Unmatched junction bases numbered 0, after V lost 1 base and J lost 1 base. CDR3 region: CATSRGTGSYEQYF. The CDR3 coding sequence is TGTGCCACCAGCAGAGGGACAGGGTCCTACGAGCAGTACTTC. Based on the CDR3 plus reference TRBV15 and TRBJ2-7, the full variable domain is DAMVIQNPRYQVTQFGKPVTLSCSQTLNHNVMYWYQQKSSQAPKLLFHYYDKDFNNEADTPDNFQSRRPNTSFCFLDIRSPGLGDTAMYLCATSRGTGSYEQYFGPGTRLTVT.

The rearrangement joins TRBV28 to TRBJ2-7; D might be TRBD1 (6 bases). Germline V CDR1 and CDR2: MDHEN, SYDVKM. The ends were cut back, 5 bases at V and 0 bases at J, with 11 bases in the middle. The CDR3 has 14 amino acids. The DNA of the CDR3 is TGTGCCAGCAGTCCATTGGACAGCTCCTACGAGCAGTACTTC. It is translated as CASSPLDSSYEQYF.

DNA of the CDR3: TGCAGCGCGATGACAGTAACCTACGAGCAGTACTTC. This codes for CSAMTVTYEQYF. The chain joins TRBV29-1 to TRBJ2-7; a possible D gene is TRBD1 (5 bases). V was cut by 7 bases and J by 2 bases, with 12 bases left in between. CDR1 and CDR2 from the germline V gene are SQVTM and ANQGSEA. CDR3 length equals 12 residues.